This paragraph covers one T cell receptor (beta chain) sequence. The antigen is unknown. The data were taken from a study of T cells in narcolepsy. The overall study: Donors had narcolepsy type 1 or type 2, or were healthy controls.

Germline loops: CDR1 SGHTA, CDR2 FQGNSA. Trimming left V 8 bases short and J 1 base short, with 12 bases between. This CDR3 is 13 amino acids long. Study-level points and caveats: Same-patient CSF and blood CD4+ T cell clonotypes included HCRT-specific and TRIB2-specific autoreactive ones. Healthy controls reportedly lacked the autoreactive clonotypes serially found in patients' blood.

Sequencing used immunoSEQ multiplex PCR; TCRdb keeps in-frame clones, though not all of them. The sample holds tens of thousands of clones, 80% to 85% seen once. This TCR derives from a human donor with narcolepsy. The V call is TRBV7-2, the J call TRBJ2-7; D not certain. Sequenced sample: CD45RA- memory CD4+ T cells from PBMCs. This chain's CDR3 is CASAGAPSYEQYF. CDR3 DNA: TGTGCCAGCGCTGGCGCCCCGTCCTACGAGCAGTACTTC. The entire variable domain, with the rest obtained from reference TRBV7-2 and TRBJ2-7, is as follows: GAGVSQSPSNKVTEKGKDVELRCDPISGHTALYWYRQSLGQGLEFLIYFQGNSAPDKSGLPSDRFSAERTGGSVSTLTIQRTQQEDSAVYLCASAGAPSYEQYFGPGTRLTVT.